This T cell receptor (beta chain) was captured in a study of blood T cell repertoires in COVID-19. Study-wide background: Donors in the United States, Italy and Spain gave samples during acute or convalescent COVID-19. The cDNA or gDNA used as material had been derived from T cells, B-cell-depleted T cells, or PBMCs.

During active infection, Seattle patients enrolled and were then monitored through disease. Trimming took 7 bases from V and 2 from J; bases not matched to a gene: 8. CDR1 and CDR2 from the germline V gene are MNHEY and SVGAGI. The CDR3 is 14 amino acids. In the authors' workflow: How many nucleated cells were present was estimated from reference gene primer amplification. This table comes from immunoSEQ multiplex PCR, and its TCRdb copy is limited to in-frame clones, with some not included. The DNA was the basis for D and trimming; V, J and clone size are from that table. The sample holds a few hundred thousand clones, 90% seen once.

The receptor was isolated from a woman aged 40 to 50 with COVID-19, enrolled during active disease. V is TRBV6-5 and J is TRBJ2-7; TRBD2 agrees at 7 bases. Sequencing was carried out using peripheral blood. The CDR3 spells CASTAGTTTYEQYF. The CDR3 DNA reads TGTGCCAGCACCGCCGGGACTACTACCTACGAGCAGTACTTC.